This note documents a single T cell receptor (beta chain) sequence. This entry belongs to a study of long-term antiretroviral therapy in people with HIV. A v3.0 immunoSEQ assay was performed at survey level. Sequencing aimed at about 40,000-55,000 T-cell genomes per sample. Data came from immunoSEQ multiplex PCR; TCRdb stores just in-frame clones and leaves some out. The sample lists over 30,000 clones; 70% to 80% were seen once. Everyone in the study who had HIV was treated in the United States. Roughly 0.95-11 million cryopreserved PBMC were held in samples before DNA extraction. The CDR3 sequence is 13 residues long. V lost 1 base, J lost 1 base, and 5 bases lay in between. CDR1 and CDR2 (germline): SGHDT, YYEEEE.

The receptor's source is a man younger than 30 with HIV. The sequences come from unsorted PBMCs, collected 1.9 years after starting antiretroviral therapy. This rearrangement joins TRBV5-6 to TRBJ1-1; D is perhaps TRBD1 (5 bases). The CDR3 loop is CASSLTGNTEAFF. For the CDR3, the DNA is TGTGCCAGCAGCTTGACAGGGAACACTGAAGCTTTCTTT.